This passage covers 15 T cell receptor beta chains from one sample sequenced in a study of blood T cell repertoires in COVID-19. Produced via immunoSEQ multiplex PCR; TCRdb's table is partial and in-frame only. Among 250,000 to 300,000 clones, around four fifths were seen once, and the ten largest hold 4.5% to 7%. The sample comprised peripheral blood. These TCRs come from an elderly man with acute or convalescent COVID-19.

V usage is TRBV4-2 and J usage is TRBJ2-3, with a tentative D call TRBD2 (5 bases). V was shortened by 4 bases and J by 0 bases, with 14 bases between the two germline ends. This CDR3 is 16 amino acids long. From germline, CDR1 is LGHNA and CDR2 YNFKEQ. This CDR3 is CASSPRRGSSTDTQYF. The DNA of the CDR3 is TGTGCCAGCAGCCCGCGTCGGGGATCGAGCACAGATACGCAGTATTTT.

The rearrangement joins TRBV5-1 to TRBJ2-5; D call uncertain. This CDR3 has 14 residues. Germline V gives CDR1 SGHRS, CDR2 YFSETQ. Trimming cost V 4 bases and J 4 bases, with 14 bases left between them. CDR3 nucleotide sequence: TGCGCCAGCAGCCCCCGAGGCGTCGGAGAGACCCAGTACTTC. Residues: CASSPRGVGETQYF. The full variable domain, with the rest looked up from reference TRBV5-1 and TRBJ2-5, is KAGVTQTPRYLIKTRGQQVTLSCSPISGHRSVSWYQQTPGQGLQFLFEYFSETQRNKGNFPGRFSGRQFSNSRSEMNVSTLELGDSALYLCASSPRGVGETQYFGPGTRLLVL.

The rearrangement links TRBV18 to TRBJ2-5; the D gene is possibly TRBD2 (6 bases). CDR3 length: 13 amino acids. CDR1 and CDR2 (germline): KGHSH, LQKENI. Trimming took 0 bases from V and 6 from J, leaving 8 bases between them. The CDR3 bases are TGTGCCAGCTCACCACCGGGAGGAAAGACCCAGTACTTC. Amino acids: CASSPPGGKTQYF.

As DNA, the CDR3 is TGTGCCTGGAGTGTATCAGGGGACGAAGCGGGGGAGCAGTACTTC. Residues: CAWSVSGDEAGEQYF. The rearrangement joins TRBV30 to TRBJ2-7; perhaps TRBD2 as D (7 bases). V was shortened by 0 bases and J by 7 bases, with 19 bases between the two germline ends. Germline V CDR1 and CDR2: GTSNPN, SVGIG (reference sequence). This CDR3 contains 15 residues.

The V and J genes are TRBV20-1 and TRBJ2-7; D is undetermined. Trimming took off 5 bases at V and 5 bases at J, with 10 bases between the two ends. CDR1 and CDR2 from the germline V gene are DFQATT and SNEGSKA (reference sequence). The CDR3 is 11 amino acids. DNA of the CDR3: TGCAGTGCTCTTTTTTACAACGAGCAGTACTTC. Its protein product is CSALFYNEQYF.

This sequence joins TRBV2 and TRBJ2-2, with D unclear. The V gene lost 5 bases and the J gene lost 4 bases, with 14 bases spanning the gap. Germline CDR1 reads SNHLY; CDR2 reads FYNNEI. The CDR3 runs 15 residues. The CDR3 region has the DNA TGTGCCAGCAGTAGAGGCCCCCCGGGCACCGGGGAGCTGTTTTTT. Its protein product is CASSRGPPGTGELFF.

The chain has TRBV25-1 and TRBJ1-6; tentatively, D is TRBD1 (6 bases). Germline V gene data show CDR1 as MGHDK and CDR2 as SYGVNS. CDR3 size: 17 residues. Trimming stripped 4 bases from V and 5 bases from J, with 18 bases between. The CDR3 is CASSVIVGGSDNSPLHF. DNA of the CDR3: TGTGCCAGCAGTGTAATTGTAGGGGGTTCAGATAATTCACCCCTCCACTTT. The whole variable domain, remainder taken from reference TRBV25-1 and TRBJ1-6, is EADIYQTPRYLVIGTGKKITLECSQTMGHDKMYWYQQDPGMELHLIHYSYGVNSTEKGDLSSESTVSRIRTEHFPLTLESARPSHTSQYLCASSVIVGGSDNSPLHFGNGTRLTVT.

For the CDR3, the DNA is TGTGCCAGCAGCTTGGATTCATTCCAGCCCCAGCATTTT. This gives the protein CASSLDSFQPQHF. This rearrangement joins TRBV5-5 to TRBJ1-5; D is unclear. The germline CDR1 and CDR2 sequences are SGHKS and YYEKEE (reference sequence). The CDR3 is made up of 13 amino acids. Between the trimmed V and J ends, which lost 0 bases and 7 bases, there was a span of 8 bases.

This clone was detected only once. V and J are TRBV10-3 and TRBJ1-2; D possibly corresponds to TRBD1 (5 bases). The CDR3 runs 14 residues. V dropped 3 bases and J dropped 6 bases, with 14 bases sitting between them. Per germline, CDR1 ENHRY and CDR2 SYGVKD. The CDR3 DNA is TGTGCCATCAGTGACGCGACGGCGGGACATGGCTACACCTTC. It encodes CAISDATAGHGYTF.

The chain combines TRBV10-3 with TRBJ1-4; D gene uncertain. V was clipped by 8 bases and J by 10 bases, with 17 bases between them. Germline assignment: CDR1 ENHRY and CDR2 SYGVKD. The CDR3 is made up of 13 amino acids. CDR3 sequence reads: CAIGTDHYGKLFF. In DNA, the CDR3 is TGTGCCATCGGAACCGACCACTACGGAAAACTGTTTTTT.

The chain carries TRBV7-3 and TRBJ2-3; 13 bases map to TRBD2. Germline assignment: CDR1 SGHTA and CDR2 FQGTGA. The CDR3 covers 17 residues. The ends lost 2 bases at V and 4 bases at J; junction bases unmatched: 6. Here the CDR3 reads CASSLRGLAGTADTQYF. As DNA, the CDR3 is TGTGCCAGCAGCTTACGGGGACTAGCGGGAACCGCAGATACGCAGTATTTT.

CDR3 in amino acids: CASSLGASGSLGVNTGELFF. The CDR3 DNA is TGCGCCAGCAGCTTGGGGGCTAGCGGGAGTCTGGGAGTGAACACCGGGGAGCTGTTTTTT. V usage is TRBV5-1 and J usage is TRBJ2-2; TRBD2 aligns across 10 bases. CDR3 length: 20 amino acids. The junction had 12 bases not matched to a gene; V was cut back by 0 bases and J by 1 base. Per the germline V gene, CDR1 is SGHRS and CDR2 is YFSETQ.

The V gene is TRBV2, the J gene TRBJ2-2; no definite D call. The germline gives CDR1 SNHLY, CDR2 FYNNEI. This CDR3 is 14 amino acids long. The V and J ends lost 7 bases and 0 bases respectively, with 9 bases between them. The DNA for the CDR3 is TGTGCCAGCATCAGGCTTTCGAACACCGGGGAGCTGTTTTTT. Protein sequence: CASIRLSNTGELFF.

The CDR3 spells CASSLGQGPSGANVLTF. The CDR3 nucleotides read TGTGCCAGCAGTTTGGGACAGGGCCCCTCTGGGGCCAACGTCCTGACTTTC. The chain uses TRBV7-9 and TRBJ2-6, with 9 bases identical to TRBD1. The ends lost 6 bases at V and 0 bases at J; junction bases unmatched: 6. The CDR3 loop spans 17 amino acids. Germline assignment: CDR1 SEHNR and CDR2 FQNEAQ (reference sequence). Filled out from reference TRBV7-9 and TRBJ2-6, the complete variable domain reads DTGVSQNPRHKITKRGQNVTFRCDPISEHNRLYWYRQTLGQGPEFLTYFQNEAQLEKSRLLSDRFSAERPKGSFSTLEIQRTEQGDSAMYLCASSLGQGPSGANVLTFGAGSRLTVL.

The CDR3 sequence: CASSSYRGVYNEQFF. The CDR3 nucleotides read TGTGCCAGCAGTTCCTACAGGGGTGTCTACAATGAGCAGTTCTTC. The chain joins TRBV6-2 or TRBV6-3 to TRBJ2-1, with TRBD1 matching over 7 bases. With 4 bases clipped from V and 3 bases from J, the junction kept 6 bases outside the gene matches. CDR1 and CDR2 from the germline V gene are MNHEY and SVGEGT. This CDR3 contains 15 residues.